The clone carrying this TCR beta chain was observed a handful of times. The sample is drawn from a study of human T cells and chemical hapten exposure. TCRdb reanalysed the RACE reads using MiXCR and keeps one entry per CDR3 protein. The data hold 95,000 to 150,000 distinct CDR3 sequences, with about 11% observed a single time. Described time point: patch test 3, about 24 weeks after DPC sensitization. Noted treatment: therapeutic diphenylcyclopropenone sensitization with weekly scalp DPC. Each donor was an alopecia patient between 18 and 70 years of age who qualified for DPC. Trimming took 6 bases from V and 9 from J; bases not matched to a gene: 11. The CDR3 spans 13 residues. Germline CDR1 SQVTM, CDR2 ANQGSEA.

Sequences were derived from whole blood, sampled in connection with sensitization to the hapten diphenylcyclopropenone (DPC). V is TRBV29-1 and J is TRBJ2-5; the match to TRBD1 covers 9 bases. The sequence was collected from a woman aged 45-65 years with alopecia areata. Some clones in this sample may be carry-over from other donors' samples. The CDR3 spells CSVGDRELAAQYF. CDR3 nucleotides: TGCAGCGTCGGGGACAGGGAGTTAGCGGCCCAGTACTTC.